Listed here is a single T cell receptor (beta chain). The clone's antigen remains unknown. A much bigger clone sits one base away, suggesting this may be a read error. The data belong to a study of patients and donors after allogeneic stem cell transplantation (dated by TCRdb to 2020 to 2021). Libraries were constructed by RT-PCR. TCRdb shows the sequencer as NextSeq 550. TCRdb reprocessing: public reads trimmed at Q25 with fastp, clones called with MiXCR, in-frame beta chains kept. Each record represents a unique CDR3 protein, reported with the most common genes and DNA among its rows. In this sample the table shows more than 75,000 distinct CDR3 sequences, roughly 5.1% of which occur a single time. In total, the top ten clones hold about 3% of the sample. The sequenced sample consisted of blood, either unsorted or a sorted T cell fraction (not recorded which). The source of this sequence is a human donor who was either an allogeneic HSCT recipient or a stem cell or donor lymphocyte infusion donor (not recorded which). It is not recorded whose cells these are; they may come from a transplant donor.

This receptor has the CDR3 CASSDGRSGTGELFF. The DNA is as follows: TGCGCCAGCAGCGACGGGAGGTCGGGCACCGGGGAGCTGTTTTTT. Recombination linked TRBV5-1 to TRBJ2-2; the central 7 bases match TRBD2. Including cysteine and phenylalanine, the CDR3 has 15 amino acids. Left in the record is the CDR3 DNA by itself, 45 bases read in frame from the first base. The germline V gene encodes CDR1 SGHRS and CDR2 YFSETQ. The germline V and J ends show losses of 4 bases and 4 bases respectively, and no gene match explains 7 bases of the junction. Reference TRBV5-1 and TRBJ2-2 genes cover what lies past the CDR3, so the full variable domain is KAGVTQTPRYLIKTRGQQVTLSCSPISGHRSVSWYQQTPGQGLQFLFEYFSETQRNKGNFPGRFSGRQFSNSRSEMNVSTLELGDSALYLCASSDGRSGTGELFFGEGSRLTVL.